This T cell receptor beta chain was observed in a study of T cell repertoires in cytomegalovirus infection. This clonotype was counted a few times. Its specificity is unknown. TCRdb called the reads again in MiXCR, with one record for every CDR3 protein. This repertoire shows about 830,000 distinct CDR3 sequences, about 33% found once; its top ten account for around 12%. The source of this sequence is a human donor in good health (CMV status not recorded). Some clones in this sample may be carry-over from other donors' samples. Sequenced material: cultured CD8+ T cells from PBMCs, taken from culture after CMV antigen stimulation.

The CDR3 protein is CASSDSTENYGYTF. The CDR3 nucleotides are TGTGCCAGCAGTGATTCGACAGAAAACTATGGCTACACCTTC. The gene calls are TRBV25-1 and TRBJ1-2; D is perhaps TRBD1 (5 bases). The CDR3 consists of 14 residues. V was cut by 3 bases and J by 2 bases, with 10 bases left in between. The V gene's germline CDR1 is MGHDK and CDR2 SYGVNS.